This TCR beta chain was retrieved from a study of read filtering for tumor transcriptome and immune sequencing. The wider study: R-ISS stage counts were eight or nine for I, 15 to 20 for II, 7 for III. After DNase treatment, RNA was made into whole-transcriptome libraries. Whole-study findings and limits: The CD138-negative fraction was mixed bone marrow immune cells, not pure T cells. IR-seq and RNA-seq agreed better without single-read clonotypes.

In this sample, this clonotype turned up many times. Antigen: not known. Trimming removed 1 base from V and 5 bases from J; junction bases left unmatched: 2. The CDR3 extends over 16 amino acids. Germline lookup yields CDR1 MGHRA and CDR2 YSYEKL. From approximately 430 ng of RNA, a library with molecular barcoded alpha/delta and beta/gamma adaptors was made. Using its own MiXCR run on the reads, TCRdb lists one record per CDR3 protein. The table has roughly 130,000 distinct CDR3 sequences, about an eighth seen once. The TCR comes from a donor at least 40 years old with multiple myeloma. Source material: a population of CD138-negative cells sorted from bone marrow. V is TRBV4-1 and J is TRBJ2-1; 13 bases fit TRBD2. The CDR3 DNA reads TGCGCCAGCAGCCAAGGGACTAGCGGGGGAAACAATGAGCAGTTCTTC. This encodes CASSQGTSGGNNEQFF.